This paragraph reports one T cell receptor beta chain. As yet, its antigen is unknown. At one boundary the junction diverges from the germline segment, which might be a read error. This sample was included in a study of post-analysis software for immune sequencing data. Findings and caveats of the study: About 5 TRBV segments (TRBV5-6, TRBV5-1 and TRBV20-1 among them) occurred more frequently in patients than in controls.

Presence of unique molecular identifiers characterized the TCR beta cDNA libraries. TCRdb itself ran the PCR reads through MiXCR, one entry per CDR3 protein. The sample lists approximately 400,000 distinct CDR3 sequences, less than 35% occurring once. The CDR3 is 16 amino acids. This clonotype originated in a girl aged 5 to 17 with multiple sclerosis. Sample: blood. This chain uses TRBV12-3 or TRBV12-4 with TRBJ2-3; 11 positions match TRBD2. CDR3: CASGTSGTFSTDAQYF. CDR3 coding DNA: TGTGCCAGTGGGACTAGCGGAACTTTTAGCACAGATGCGCAGTATTTT.